Following are 5 T cell receptor beta chains from one sample sequenced in a study of OX40 agonist ivuxolimab in advanced cancers. Repertoires were generated with immunoSEQ multiplex PCR, while TCRdb's copy carries only in-frame clones and drops some. Of about 54,000 clones detected, about 83% appear once; the ten largest clones hold 1.2%. The sequences come from CD4+ or CD8+ T cells sorted from blood, collected in a trial of the OX40 agonist ivuxolimab. Receptor source: an adult with an advanced solid tumor such as melanoma, head and neck, liver or kidney cancer.

The chain is built from TRBV9 and TRBJ2-5; the D gene is possibly TRBD2 (6 bases). Germline V lookup: CDR1 SGDLS, CDR2 YYNGEE. The CDR3 sequence is 14 residues long. Between the trimmed V and J ends, which lost 0 bases and 2 bases, there was a span of 8 bases. CDR3 DNA sequence: TGTGCCAGCAGCGTAGGCGGGGTACAAGAGACCCAGTACTTC. Protein: CASSVGGVQETQYF.

This clone has only a few counts. V usage is TRBV6-1 and J usage is TRBJ1-5, with 7 bases matching TRBD1. This CDR3 has 16 amino acids. Germline V gives CDR1 MNHNS, CDR2 SASEGT. The V and J ends lost 1 base and 2 bases, in that order; junction bases with no gene match: 5. CDR3 coding DNA: TGTGCCAGCAGTGAAGGTCAGGGGGAAGGCAATCAGCCCCAGCATTTT. Translation: CASSEGQGEGNQPQHF.

V and J are TRBV5-1 and TRBJ2-5; the match to TRBD2 covers 9 bases. With 1 base clipped from V and 0 bases from J, the junction kept 4 bases outside the gene matches. Looked up from germline, CDR1 is SGHRS and CDR2 is YFSETQ. The CDR3 runs 16 residues. Here the CDR3 DNA reads TGCGCCAGCAGCTTGATGCTAGCGGGGAACCAAGAGACCCAGTACTTC. Protein: CASSLMLAGNQETQYF.

This rearrangement joins TRBV5-6 to TRBJ2-7; TRBD1 agrees at 10 bases. The CDR3 has 13 amino acids. Unmatched junction bases numbered 8, after V lost 7 bases and J lost 7 bases. In germline, CDR1 is SGHDT, CDR2 YYEEEE. The CDR3 nucleotides read TGTGCCAGCGGAGGGACAGGGGCGGGAGAGCAGTACTTC. Translation: CASGGTGAGEQYF.

The rearrangement joins TRBV5-1 to TRBJ1-1; D is possibly TRBD1 (6 bases). CDR1 is SGHRS, CDR2 YFSETQ, per germline. This CDR3 has 14 amino acids. V lost 0 bases and J lost 3, with 9 bases in between. Written as DNA, the CDR3 is TGCGCCAGCAGCTTGGATCAGGGGTACACTGAAGCTTTCTTT. It translates to CASSLDQGYTEAFF. The full variable domain, completed using reference TRBV5-1 and TRBJ1-1, is KAGVTQTPRYLIKTRGQQVTLSCSPISGHRSVSWYQQTPGQGLQFLFEYFSETQRNKGNFPGRFSGRQFSNSRSEMNVSTLELGDSALYLCASSLDQGYTEAFFGQGTRLTVV.